A single sample gave rise to the 22 T cell receptor beta chains below, sequenced in a study of graft-versus-host responses after intestinal transplantation. Sequencing used immunoSEQ multiplex PCR; TCRdb keeps in-frame clones, though not all of them. The sample yields 100,000 to 120,000 clones, around 93% seen once. The antigens for these receptors are not known. The specimen was unstimulated CD8+ T cells sorted from spleen or lymph node cells, collected before intestinal transplant. Source of these receptors: a human donor who received an intestinal transplant.

The rearrangement links TRBV6-1 to TRBJ1-1; TRBD1 is a possible D gene (5 bases). The CDR3 has 16 residues. Trimming removed 1 base from V and 11 bases from J, with 23 bases in between. Germline values: CDR1 MNHNS, CDR2 SASEGT. The CDR3 is CASSEENWLGGIAAFF. The CDR3 coding sequence is TGTGCCAGCAGTGAAGAAAATTGGTTGGGGGGAATAGCGGCTTTCTTT.

The chain uses TRBV19 and TRBJ2-1, with TRBD2 identical over 8 bases. CDR1 is LNHDA and CDR2 is SQIVND in the germline V gene (reference sequence). V was pared by 5 bases and J by 10 bases, with 7 bases of the junction left unmatched. The length of the CDR3 is 13 residues. CDR3 nucleotides: TGTGCCAGTAGTGCGGCGGGAGGTATCGAGCAGTTCTTC. This gives the protein CASSAAGGIEQFF.

The rearrangement joins TRBV4-1 to TRBJ1-2; D is possibly TRBD1 (5 bases). Germline-derived CDR1 and CDR2 are MGHRA and YSYEKL. This CDR3 spans 15 amino acids. V shed 1 base and J shed 0 bases, with 9 bases lying between them. CDR3 DNA: TGCGCCAGCAGCCAAGTGACAGACTCTAACTATGGCTACACCTTC. Translation: CASSQVTDSNYGYTF.

This sequence joins TRBV5-1 and TRBJ2-2; TRBD1 matches at 10 bases. Per the germline V gene, CDR1 is SGHRS and CDR2 is YFSETQ. The CDR3 has 14 amino acids. J gave up 4 bases and V 3 bases, and 0 bases lay outside the gene matches. The CDR3 DNA sequence: TGCGCCAGCAGCTGGACAGGGGGCACCGGGGAGCTGTTTTTT. Amino acid sequence: CASSWTGGTGELFF.

The chain has TRBV29-1 and TRBJ1-2, with D unresolved. Germline values: CDR1 SQVTM, CDR2 ANQGSEA. The CDR3 totals 11 residues. V was clipped by 3 bases and J by 8 bases, with 10 bases between them. The CDR3 nucleotides are TGCAGCGTTGAGGCGGTTCGAGGCTACACCTTC. Translation gives CSVEAVRGYTF.

The chain carries TRBV7-8 and TRBJ2-7; 7 bases agree with TRBD2. Germline loops: CDR1 SGHVS, CDR2 FQNEAQ. V dropped 5 bases and J dropped 0; count of bases not matched to a gene: 16. This CDR3 comprises 18 residues. The CDR3 DNA reads as TGTGCCAGCAGCCGCATCCGGGGAAACCGGGAGGTCTCCTACGAGCAGTACTTC. This codes for CASSRIRGNREVSYEQYF.

The chain uses TRBV7-9 and TRBJ1-4; no firm D call. The CDR3 spans 15 residues. The germline gives CDR1 SEHNR, CDR2 FQNEAQ (reference sequence). V was shortened by 5 bases and J by 0 bases, with 10 bases between the two germline ends. The CDR3 DNA reads TGTGCCAGCAGCCCCGGGGATGCAACTAATGAAAAACTGTTTTTT. Translating gives CASSPGDATNEKLFF. The variable domain in full, completed from reference TRBV7-9 and TRBJ1-4, reads DTGVSQNPRHKITKRGQNVTFRCDPISEHNRLYWYRQTLGQGPEFLTYFQNEAQLEKSRLLSDRFSAERPKGSFSTLEIQRTEQGDSAMYLCASSPGDATNEKLFFGSGTQLSVL.

The chain couples TRBV10-2 to TRBJ2-2, with 10 bases that match TRBD1. This CDR3 comprises 14 residues. V trimming: 5 bases; J trimming: 6 bases; junction bases outside the gene matches: 3. CDR1 is WSHSY and CDR2 is SAAADI in the germline V gene. The chain's CDR3 is CASSIGQGAGELFF. The CDR3 DNA follows: TGCGCCAGCAGTATAGGACAGGGGGCCGGGGAGCTGTTTTTT.

The chain carries TRBV13 and TRBJ2-6; the D gene is possibly TRBD2 (5 bases). CDR1 is PRHDT, CDR2 FYEKMQ, per germline (reference sequence). The CDR3 spans 16 residues. The ends were cut back, 4 bases at V and 2 bases at J, with 12 bases in the middle. CDR3 residues: CASSSLLEAGANVLTF. Here the CDR3 DNA reads TGTGCCAGCAGCTCCCTGTTGGAGGCTGGGGCCAACGTCCTGACTTTC. Complete variable domain (other parts from reference TRBV13 and TRBJ2-6): AAGVIQSPRHLIKEKRETATLKCYPIPRHDTVYWYQQGPGQDPQFLISFYEKMQSDKGSIPDRFSAQQFSDYHSELNMSSLELGDSALYFCASSSLLEAGANVLTFGAGSRLTVL.

The chain has TRBV13 and TRBJ2-7, with 12 bases that match TRBD2. This CDR3 has 17 amino acids. Germline-derived CDR1 and CDR2 are PRHDT and FYEKMQ (reference sequence). Unmatched junction bases numbered 13, after V lost 4 bases and J lost 6 bases. CDR3 nucleotide sequence: TGTGCCAGCAGCTACGGGACTAGCGGGCAGGAGGTGGGCGAGCAGTACTTC. Translating it yields CASSYGTSGQEVGEQYF.

This clone was observed a handful of times. The chain joins TRBV4-1 to TRBJ2-6, with 9 nucleotides matching TRBD2. There are 17 residues in the CDR3. Germline lookup yields CDR1 MGHRA and CDR2 YSYEKL. Trimming removed 1 base from V and 4 bases from J; junction bases left unmatched: 5. The DNA of the CDR3 is TGCGCCAGCAGCCAAGTTTTAGCGGGAGTGGGGGCCAACGTCCTGACTTTC. It codes for CASSQVLAGVGANVLTF.

The chain is built from TRBV10-3 and TRBJ2-1; a weak D match, TRBD1 (6 bases). The CDR3 is 14 amino acids. Germline CDR1 is ENHRY and CDR2 is SYGVKD. Trimming pared 7 bases from V and 4 bases from J, leaving 14 bases between. The CDR3 loop is CAITNQDRYNEQFF. Here the CDR3 DNA reads TGTGCCATCACCAACCAGGACAGATACAATGAGCAGTTCTTC.

The genes are TRBV6-5 and TRBJ1-2, with 7 positions matching TRBD1. CDR1 and CDR2 from the germline V gene are MNHEY and SVGAGI. The CDR3 length is 16 residues. Trimming at V came to 4 bases and at J to 3 bases, leaving 11 bases not matched to a gene. CDR3 sequence: CASSLEGARVDYGYTF. CDR3 nucleotides: TGTGCCAGCAGTTTGGAGGGGGCGCGGGTGGACTATGGCTACACCTTC.

This chain connects TRBV11-2 to TRBJ2-1, with 10 positions matching TRBD2. CDR1 is SGHAT, CDR2 FQNNGV, per germline. Losses at the gene ends were 5 bases for V and 5 bases for J; bases not matched to a gene: 6. The CDR3 sequence is 15 residues long. CDR3 in amino acids: CASSALAGDNNEQFF. The CDR3, as DNA: TGTGCCAGCAGCGCTCTAGCGGGAGATAACAATGAGCAGTTCTTC.

V usage is TRBV19 and J usage is TRBJ2-7, with 8 positions matching TRBD2. CDR1 is LNHDA and CDR2 is SQIVND in the germline V gene (reference sequence). This CDR3 has 14 amino acids. The ends lost 5 bases at V and 3 bases at J; junction bases unmatched: 6. The CDR3 region is CASSPLTSGYEQYF. The CDR3 DNA reads TGTGCCAGTAGTCCCTTAACTAGCGGCTACGAGCAGTACTTC.

V gene TRBV7-8 combines with J gene TRBJ2-7; D might be TRBD1 (6 bases). The CDR3 covers 15 residues. Germline lookup yields CDR1 SGHVS and CDR2 FQNEAQ. The V and J ends lost 0 bases and 3 bases respectively, with 12 bases between them. Written as DNA, the CDR3 is TGTGCCAGCAGCTTAGCGCGACAGGCCTTCTACGAGCAGTACTTC. Translated, it gives CASSLARQAFYEQYF.

This chain links TRBV30 with TRBJ2-7; 9 bases are shared with TRBD1. The CDR3 loop spans 12 amino acids. Trimming took 5 bases from V and 2 from J; bases not matched to a gene: 1. Germline-derived CDR1 and CDR2 are GTSNPN and SVGIG (reference sequence). This CDR3 reads CAWGTGTYEQYF. Here the CDR3 DNA reads TGTGCCTGGGGGACAGGGACCTACGAGCAGTACTTC.

The V call is TRBV6-5, the J call TRBJ2-7, with D perhaps given as TRBD1 or TRBD2 (5 bases each). Between the trimmed V and J ends, which lost 7 bases and 3 bases, there was a span of 13 bases. The length of the CDR3 is 13 residues. The germline V gene encodes CDR1 MNHEY and CDR2 SVGAGI. The CDR3 nucleotides read TGTGCCAGCACCCCTAGGGACGGCTACGAGCAGTACTTC. Protein: CASTPRDGYEQYF.

The chain has TRBV15 and TRBJ1-1, with D possibly TRBD1 on 5 matching bases. This CDR3 is built from 13 residues. CDR1 is LNHNV and CDR2 is YYDKDF in the germline V gene (reference sequence). With 1 base removed from V and 4 bases from J, the gap between germline ends came to 7 bases. In DNA form, the CDR3 reads TGTGCCACCAGCAGAGCTGGGGGCACTGAAGCTTTCTTT. Its protein is CATSRAGGTEAFF. The whole variable domain, remainder taken from reference TRBV15 and TRBJ1-1, is DAMVIQNPRYQVTQFGKPVTLSCSQTLNHNVMYWYQQKSSQAPKLLFHYYDKDFNNEADTPDNFQSRRPNTSFCFLDIRSPGLGDTAMYLCATSRAGGTEAFFGQGTRLTVV.

V and J are TRBV2 and TRBJ2-1; D gene ambiguous. Trimming took off 7 bases at V and 4 bases at J, with 17 bases between the two ends. This CDR3 comprises 15 residues. Germline V gene sequence: CDR1 SNHLY, CDR2 FYNNEI. DNA of the CDR3: TGTGCCAGCACCCCGAACGACCCCGAATACAATGAGCAGTTCTTC. Protein sequence: CASTPNDPEYNEQFF.

This clone was counted a single time. The rearrangement uses TRBV27 and TRBJ1-5; D is ambiguous. Trimming took off 3 bases at V and 7 bases at J, with 10 bases between the two ends. The CDR3 is 13 amino acids. CDR1 is MNHEY, CDR2 SMNVEV, per germline (reference sequence). CDR3 sequence (DNA): TGTGCCAGCAGTTTCCTCGGTAGCCAGCCCCAGCATTTT. It is translated as CASSFLGSQPQHF.

This chain connects TRBV18 to TRBJ2-7; no clear D gene. CDR3 length equals 12 residues. Trimming took off 7 bases at V and 7 bases at J, with 14 bases between the two ends. From germline, CDR1 is KGHSH and CDR2 LQKENI. The chain's CDR3 is CASFQGQTEQYF. The CDR3 bases are TGTGCCAGCTTCCAAGGGCAGACGGAGCAGTACTTC. The complete variable domain, with remaining parts taken from reference TRBV18 and TRBJ2-7, reads NAGVMQNPRHLVRRRGQEARLRCSPMKGHSHVYWYRQLPEEGLKFMVYLQKENIIDESGMPKERFSAEFPKEGPSILRIQQVVRGDSAAYFCASFQGQTEQYFGPGTRLTVT.